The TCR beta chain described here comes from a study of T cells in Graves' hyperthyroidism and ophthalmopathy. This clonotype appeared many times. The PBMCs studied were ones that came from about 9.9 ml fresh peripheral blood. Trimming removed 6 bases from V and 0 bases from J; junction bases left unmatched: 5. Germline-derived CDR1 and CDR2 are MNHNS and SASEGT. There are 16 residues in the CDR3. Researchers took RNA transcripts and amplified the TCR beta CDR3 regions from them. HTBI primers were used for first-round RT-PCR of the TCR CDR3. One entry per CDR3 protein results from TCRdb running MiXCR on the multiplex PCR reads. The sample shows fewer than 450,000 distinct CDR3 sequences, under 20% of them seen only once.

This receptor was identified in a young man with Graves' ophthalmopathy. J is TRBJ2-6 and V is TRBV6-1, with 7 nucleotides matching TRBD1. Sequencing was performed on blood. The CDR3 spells CASSRTGFSGANVLTF. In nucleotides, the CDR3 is TGTGCCAGCAGCAGGACAGGATTCTCTGGGGCCAACGTCCTGACTTTC.